The sample holds many counts of the clone carrying this T cell receptor (beta chain). The antigen is unknown. CDR1 SGHAT and CDR2 FQNNGV come from the germline V gene. CDR3 size: 15 residues. V shed 4 bases and J 6 bases; nucleotides not matched to a gene: 7. The sample belongs to a study of early T cells in non-severe SARS-CoV-2 infection. Study-level information: With bulk RNA from unsorted whole blood as input, sequencing yielded unpaired chains.

Study observations and caveats: Sequences matched to VDJdb favored anti-spike CD8 responses, while private and CD4 specificities were missed.

The TCR library protocol attached unique molecular identifiers to the individual cDNA molecules. TCRdb redid the calling of the 5' RACE reads with MiXCR, one entry per CDR3 protein. Among about 94,000 distinct CDR3 sequences, around 13% were seen once, and the ten largest hold approximately 2%. The origin of this receptor is an adult who was a healthcare worker with PCR-confirmed SARS-CoV-2 infection or an uninfected control (not recorded which). Sequenced input: whole blood. The chain combines TRBV11-2 with TRBJ2-1, with 9 bases aligning to TRBD1. The CDR3 sequence is CASSSQGQGANEQFF. CDR3 nucleotide sequence: TGTGCCAGCAGCTCGCAGGGACAGGGTGCCAATGAGCAGTTCTTC.